This T cell receptor beta chain was retrieved from a study of blood T cell repertoires in COVID-19. The table lists this clone with a few counts. Sequencing was performed with immunoSEQ multiplex PCR; in TCRdb, only in-frame clones are kept and a portion is missing. The table has roughly 110,000 clones, over 60% seen once; the top ten hold 4% to 5.5%. From germline, CDR1 is ENHRY and CDR2 SYGVKD. V was shortened by 0 bases and J by 4 bases, with 22 bases between the two germline ends. The CDR3 sequence is 18 residues long. The chain has TRBV10-3 and TRBJ2-7, with D perhaps TRBD2 (7 bases). This TCR was sampled from a man in his 70s with acute or convalescent COVID-19. Sequences were obtained from peripheral blood. CDR3 in DNA: TGTGCCATCAGTGAGTCGGGGAGGGAGACAGGACTTTCTTACGAGCAGTACTTC. This codes for CAISESGRETGLSYEQYF.